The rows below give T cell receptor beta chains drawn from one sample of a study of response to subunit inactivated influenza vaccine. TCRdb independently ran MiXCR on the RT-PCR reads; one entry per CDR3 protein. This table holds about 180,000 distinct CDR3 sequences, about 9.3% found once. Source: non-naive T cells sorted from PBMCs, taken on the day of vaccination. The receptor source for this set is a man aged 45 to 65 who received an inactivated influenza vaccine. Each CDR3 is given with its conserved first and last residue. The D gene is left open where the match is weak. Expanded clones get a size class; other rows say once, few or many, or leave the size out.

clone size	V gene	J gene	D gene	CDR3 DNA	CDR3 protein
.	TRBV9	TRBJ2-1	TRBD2	TGTGCCAGCAGCGTAGAGGCTAGCGGAATTGAGCAGTTCTTC	CASSVEASGIEQFF
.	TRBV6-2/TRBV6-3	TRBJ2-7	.	TGTGCCAGCAGTGACCCCCTGAGAGGCTACGAGCAGTACTTC	CASSDPLRGYEQYF
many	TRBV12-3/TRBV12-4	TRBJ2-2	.	TGTGCCAGTCTTAGGTGGGGCGGGGAGCTGTTTTTT	CASLRWGGELFF
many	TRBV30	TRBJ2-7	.	TGTGCCTGGCTGCCGGGGAACACCTACGAGCAGTACTTC	CAWLPGNTYEQYF
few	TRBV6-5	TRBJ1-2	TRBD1	TGTGCCAGCAGTTACGCGGACAGGGGGAAGGGTGGCTACACCTTC	CASSYADRGKGGYTF
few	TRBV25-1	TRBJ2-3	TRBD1	TGTGCCAGCAGTGGTAGGACAGGGGGCCCAGATACGCAGTATTTT	CASSGRTGGPDTQYF
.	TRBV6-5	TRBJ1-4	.	TGTGCCAGCAGTTTGTCTAGGGGCGCGTTCGTAAAACTGTTTTTT	CASSLSRGAFVKLFF
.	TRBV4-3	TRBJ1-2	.	TGCGCCAGCAGCCACCGAGCAGGGTTTGGCTACACCTTC	CASSHRAGFGYTF
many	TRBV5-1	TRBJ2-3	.	TGCGCCAGCAGTCCCGGCGGAGCTAGCACAGATACGCAGTATTTT	CASSPGGASTDTQYF
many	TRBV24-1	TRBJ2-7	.	TGTGCCACCAGTGATAAAAGTAGCGAGCAGTACTTC	CATSDKSSEQYF
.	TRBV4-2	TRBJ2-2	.	TGTGCCAGCAGCCAAGATTTCGGCGGAGGTTCATATTCCGGGGAGCTGTTTTTT	CASSQDFGGGSYSGELFF
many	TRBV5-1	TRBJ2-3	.	TGCGCCAGCAGCTTGCAGAGCGCTAGCACAGATACGCAGTATTTT	CASSLQSASTDTQYF
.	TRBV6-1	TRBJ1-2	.	TGTGCCAGCGGAAAGTTGGGAACCTATGGCTACACCTTC	CASGKLGTYGYTF
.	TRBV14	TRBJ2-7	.	TGTGCCAGCAGCCTCTCCTCGGGGAGGTTGCAGTACTTC	CASSLSSGRLQYF
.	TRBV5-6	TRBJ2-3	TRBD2	TGTGCCAGCAGCTTCGGGAGGGCAGATACGCAGTATTTT	CASSFGRADTQYF
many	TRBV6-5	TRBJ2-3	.	TGTGCCAGCAGTTACGGGTTATACACAGATACGCAGTATTTT	CASSYGLYTDTQYF
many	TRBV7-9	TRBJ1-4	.	TGTGCCAACACCCCATACAGGGACCGCAATGAAAAACTGTTTTTT	CANTPYRDRNEKLFF
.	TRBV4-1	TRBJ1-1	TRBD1	TGCGCCAGCAGCCAAACCAGCGTCCCGGGACAGGCTGAAGCTTTCTTT	CASSQTSVPGQAEAFF
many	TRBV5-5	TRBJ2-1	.	TGTGCCAGCAGCCCCGACCGGTTCTACAATGAGCAGTTCTTC	CASSPDRFYNEQFF
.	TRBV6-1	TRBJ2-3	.	TGTGCCAGCAGTGTTGCAACTGCCAAACAGTATTTT	CASSVATAKQYF
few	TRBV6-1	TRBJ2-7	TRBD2	TGTGCCAGCAGACCCGGACTAGCGGGGGCCTCATACTACGAGCAGTACTTC	CASRPGLAGASYYEQYF
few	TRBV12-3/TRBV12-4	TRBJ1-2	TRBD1	TGTGCCAGCAGGGGGACGACAGGGCTGACTAACTATGGCTACACCTTC	CASRGTTGLTNYGYTF
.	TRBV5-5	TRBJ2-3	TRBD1	TGTGCCAGCAGCTTGGTTGGGACAGGGGAGATAACGCAGTATTTT	CASSLVGTGEITQYF
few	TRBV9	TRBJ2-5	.	TGTGCCAGCAGCGTAGTTTCCGAGCGCCGCGAGACCCAGTACTTC	CASSVVSERRETQYF
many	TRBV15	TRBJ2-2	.	TGTGCCACCAGCAATCCCCCCGGGGAGCTGTTTTTT	CATSNPPGELFF
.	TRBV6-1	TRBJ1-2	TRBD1	TGTGCCAGCAGTGCCGAGGACAGGGTGGTTAACACCTTC	CASSAEDRVVNTF
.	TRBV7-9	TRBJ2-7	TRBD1	TGTGCCAGCAGCTTATCCGGGACAGGGGGCTCCGAGCAGTACTTC	CASSLSGTGGSEQYF
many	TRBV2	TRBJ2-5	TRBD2	TGTGCCAGCATTCTCCTAGCGGAAGCTGAGACCCAGTACTTC	CASILLAEAETQYF
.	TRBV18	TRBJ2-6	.	TGTGCCAGCTCACCAATTCGCCCACCGGTCTCTGGGGCCAACGTCCTGACTTTC	CASSPIRPPVSGANVLTF
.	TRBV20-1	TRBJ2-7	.	TGCAGTGCCCCGATGGGGGCCGCCTACGAGCAGTACTTC	CSAPMGAAYEQYF
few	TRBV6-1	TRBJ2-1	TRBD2	TGTGCCAGCAGCCGGGGACTAGCGGGAGGCGTCAATGAGCAGTTCTTC	CASSRGLAGGVNEQFF
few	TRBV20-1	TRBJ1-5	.	TGCAGTGCTGGATACAGGGATTGGGATCAGCCCCAGCATTTT	CSAGYRDWDQPQHF
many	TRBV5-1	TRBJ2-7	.	TGCGCCAGCAGCTTAGACAGGACCAGCTACGAGCAGTACTTC	CASSLDRTSYEQYF
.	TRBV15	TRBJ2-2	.	TGTGCCACCAGCAGACCCCCTCGTGGTAGCGCGAACACCGGGGAGCTGTTTTTT	CATSRPPRGSANTGELFF
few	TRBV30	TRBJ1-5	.	TGTGCCTGGAGTGTAGTCGGCAGCCCAAATCAGCCCCAGCATTTT	CAWSVVGSPNQPQHF
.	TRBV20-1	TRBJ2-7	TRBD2	TGCAGTGCTAGAGACTTGGGACTAGCGAATTACGAGCAGTACTTC	CSARDLGLANYEQYF
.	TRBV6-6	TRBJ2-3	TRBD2	TGTGCCAGCAGCAGCCGGGGGGTCGATACGCAGTATTTT	CASSSRGVDTQYF
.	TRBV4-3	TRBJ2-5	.	TGCGCCATCAGCCAAGATTCTGAAGGTGGGACCCAGTACTTC	CAISQDSEGGTQYF
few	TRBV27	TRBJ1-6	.	TGTGCCAGCAGACAGATGGGCTGGGGGTCACCCCTCCACTTT	CASRQMGWGSPLHF
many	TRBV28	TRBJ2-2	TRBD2	TGTGCCAGCAGCCTATTAACAGGACTAGCGGATCCTATTGGCACCGGGGAGCTGTTTTTT	CASSLLTGLADPIGTGELFF
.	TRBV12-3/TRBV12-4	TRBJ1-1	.	TGTGCCAGCAGCCGGAGTGGGGGAGACACTCAAGCTTTCTTT	CASSRSGGDTQAFF
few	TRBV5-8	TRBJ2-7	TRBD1	TGTGCCAGCAGCTCCTCCGGACAGGGGACCTACGAGCAGTACTTC	CASSSSGQGTYEQYF
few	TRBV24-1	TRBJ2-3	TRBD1	TGTGCCGCCCTCCCCGGGACAGCACAACCATTTAGCACAGATACGCAGTATTTT	CAALPGTAQPFSTDTQYF
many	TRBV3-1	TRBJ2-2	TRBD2	TGTGCCAGCAGCCAAGCCTTCGGACTAGTCGAAGCCGGGGAGCTGTTTTTT	CASSQAFGLVEAGELFF
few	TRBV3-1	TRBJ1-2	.	TGTGCCAGCAGCCAAGTCCCCCAGGGCTACTATGGCTACACCTTC	CASSQVPQGYYGYTF
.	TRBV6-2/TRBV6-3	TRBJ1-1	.	TGTGCCAGCAGTTACTCGAAAAACCAGAAAGCTTTCTTT	CASSYSKNQKAFF
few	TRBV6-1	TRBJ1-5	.	TGTGCCAGCAGTGGGGACCGAGGGGCGGATCAGCCCCAGCATTTT	CASSGDRGADQPQHF
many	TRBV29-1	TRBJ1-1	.	TGCAGCGTCGGGGGGGGGGCGCACACTGAAGCTTTCTTT	CSVGGGAHTEAFF
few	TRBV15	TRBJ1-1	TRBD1	TGTGCCACCAGCAGAGAGGACAGGGTGAACACTGAAGCTTTCTTT	CATSREDRVNTEAFF
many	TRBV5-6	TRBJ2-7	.	TGTGCCAGCAGCTTGGGACAGAGCTACGAGCAGTACTTC	CASSLGQSYEQYF
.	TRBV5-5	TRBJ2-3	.	TGTGCCAGCAGCTTTGGTCTCCGCTTAGCGGGCACAGATACGCAGTATTTT	CASSFGLRLAGTDTQYF